This T cell receptor beta chain is from a study of T-cell reconstitution after alpha-beta-depleted transplantation in children. This clonotype has a count of ten or more. At one of its ends the junction is not consistent with the germline gene, which may arise from a read error. TCRbeta library construction was performed incorporating unique molecular identifiers. TCRdb ran MiXCR on the PCR reads and lists one entry per CDR3 protein. Of about 200,000 distinct CDR3 sequences in the sample, under 8.5% were seen once. CDR3 length equals 12 residues. Germline V CDR1 and CDR2: SQVTM, ANQGSEA. The material sequenced was PBMCs, taken before TCRalphabeta/CD19-depleted stem cell transplant. This clonotype was sampled from a boy between 2 and 10 years old with acute lymphoblastic leukemia, due to receive a stem cell transplant. The chain is built from TRBV29-1 and TRBJ2-3, with unresolved D. The CDR3 is CSGEIRGDTQYF. DNA for the CDR3: TGCAGCGGTGAAATAAGAGGAGATACGCAGTATTTT.